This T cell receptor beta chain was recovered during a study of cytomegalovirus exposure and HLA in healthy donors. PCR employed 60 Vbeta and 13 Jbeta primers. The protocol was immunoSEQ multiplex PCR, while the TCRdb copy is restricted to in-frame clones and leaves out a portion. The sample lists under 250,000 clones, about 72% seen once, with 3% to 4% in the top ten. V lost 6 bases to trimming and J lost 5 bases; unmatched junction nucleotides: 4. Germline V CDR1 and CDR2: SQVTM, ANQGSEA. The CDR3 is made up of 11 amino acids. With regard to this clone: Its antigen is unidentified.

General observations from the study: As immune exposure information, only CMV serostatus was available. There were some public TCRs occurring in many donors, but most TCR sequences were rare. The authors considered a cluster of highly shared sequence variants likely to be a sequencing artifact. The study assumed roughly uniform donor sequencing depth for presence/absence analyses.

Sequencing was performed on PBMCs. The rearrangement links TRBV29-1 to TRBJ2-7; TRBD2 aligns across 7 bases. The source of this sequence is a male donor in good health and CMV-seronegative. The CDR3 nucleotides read TGCAGCGTCCGCGGGAGTCACGAGCAGTACTTC. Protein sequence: CSVRGSHEQYF.